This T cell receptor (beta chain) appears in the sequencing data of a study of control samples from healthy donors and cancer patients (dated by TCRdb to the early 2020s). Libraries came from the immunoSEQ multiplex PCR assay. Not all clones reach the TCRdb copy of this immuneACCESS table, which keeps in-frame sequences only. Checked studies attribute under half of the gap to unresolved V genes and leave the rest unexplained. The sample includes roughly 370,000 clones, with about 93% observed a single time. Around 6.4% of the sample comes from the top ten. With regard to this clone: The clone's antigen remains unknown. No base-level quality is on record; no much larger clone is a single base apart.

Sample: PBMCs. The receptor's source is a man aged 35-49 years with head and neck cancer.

For the CDR3, the sequence is CASSEAGGGAGELFF. In nucleotides, the sequence is TGTGCCAGCAGTGAAGCAGGCGGGGGAGCCGGGGAGCTGTTTTTT. This chain joins TRBV6-1 to TRBJ2-2; 7 central nucleotides agree with TRBD2. CDR1 and CDR2, looked up from the germline V gene, are MNHNS and SASEGT. Unmatched junction bases come to 4, with V trimmed by 0 bases and J by 6 bases. The cysteine opens and the phenylalanine closes a CDR3 of 15 amino acids. Left in the record is the CDR3 DNA by itself, 45 bases read in frame from the first base.